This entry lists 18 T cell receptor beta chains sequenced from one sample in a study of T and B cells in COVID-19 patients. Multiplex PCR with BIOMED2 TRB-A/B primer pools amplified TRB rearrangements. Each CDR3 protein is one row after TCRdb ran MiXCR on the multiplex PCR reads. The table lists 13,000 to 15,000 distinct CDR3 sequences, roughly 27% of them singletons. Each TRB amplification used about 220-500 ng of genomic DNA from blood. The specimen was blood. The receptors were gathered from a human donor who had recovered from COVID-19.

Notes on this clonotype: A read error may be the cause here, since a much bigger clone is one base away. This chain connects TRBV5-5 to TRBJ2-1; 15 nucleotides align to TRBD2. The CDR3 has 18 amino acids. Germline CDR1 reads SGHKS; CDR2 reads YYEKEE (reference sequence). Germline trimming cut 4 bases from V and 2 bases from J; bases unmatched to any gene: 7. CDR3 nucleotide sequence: TGTGCCAGCAGCCAGTCAGGACTAGCGGGAGGGACCTACAATGAGCAGTTCTTC. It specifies CASSQSGLAGGTYNEQFF.

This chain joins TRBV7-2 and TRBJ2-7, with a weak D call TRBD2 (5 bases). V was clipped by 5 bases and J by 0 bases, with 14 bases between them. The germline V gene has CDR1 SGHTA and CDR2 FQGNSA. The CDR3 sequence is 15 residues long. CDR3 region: CASSTDLRSSYEQYF. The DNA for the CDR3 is TGTGCCAGCAGCACGGACTTGCGAAGCTCCTACGAGCAGTACTTC.

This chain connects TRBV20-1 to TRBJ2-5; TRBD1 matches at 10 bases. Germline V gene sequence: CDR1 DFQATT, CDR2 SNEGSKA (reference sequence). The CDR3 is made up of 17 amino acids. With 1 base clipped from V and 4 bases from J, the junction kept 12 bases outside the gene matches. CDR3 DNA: TGCAGTGCTAGAGGGGGGGGACAGGGGATTCCGAGAGAGACCCAGTACTTC. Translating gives CSARGGGQGIPRETQYF.

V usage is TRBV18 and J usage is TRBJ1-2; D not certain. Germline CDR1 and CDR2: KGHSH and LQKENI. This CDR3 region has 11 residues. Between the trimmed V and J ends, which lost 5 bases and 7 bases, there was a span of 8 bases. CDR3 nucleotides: TGTGCCAGCTCAAGAGGAGGTGGCTACACCTTC. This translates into CASSRGGGYTF.

The DNA of the CDR3 is TGTGCCAGCAGTTTCTTACCCGGGACAGAATATTACGAGCAGTACTTC. Its protein is CASSFLPGTEYYEQYF. The chain carries TRBV27 and TRBJ2-7; 7 nucleotides match TRBD1. The germline CDR1 and CDR2 sequences are MNHEY and SMNVEV (reference sequence). J was trimmed by 4 bases and V by 3 bases; bases with no gene match: 12. This CDR3 spans 16 amino acids.

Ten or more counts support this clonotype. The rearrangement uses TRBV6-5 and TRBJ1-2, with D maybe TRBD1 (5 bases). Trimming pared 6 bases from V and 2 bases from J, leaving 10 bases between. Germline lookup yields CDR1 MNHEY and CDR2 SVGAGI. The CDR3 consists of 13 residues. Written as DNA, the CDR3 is TGTGCCAGCAGCCTCGGGACGAACTATGGCTACACCTTC. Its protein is CASSLGTNYGYTF.

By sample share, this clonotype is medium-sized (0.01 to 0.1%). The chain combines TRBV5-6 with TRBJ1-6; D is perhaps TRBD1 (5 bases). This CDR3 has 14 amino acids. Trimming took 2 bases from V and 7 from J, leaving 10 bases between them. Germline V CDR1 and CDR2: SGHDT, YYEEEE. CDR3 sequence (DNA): TGTGCCAGCAGCTTCCGGGGCGCAAATTCACCCCTCCACTTT. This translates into CASSFRGANSPLHF.

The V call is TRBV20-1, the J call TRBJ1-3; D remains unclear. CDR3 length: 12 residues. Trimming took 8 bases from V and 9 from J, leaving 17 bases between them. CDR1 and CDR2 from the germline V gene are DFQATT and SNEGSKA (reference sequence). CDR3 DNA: TGCAGTACTCTAAACTCCGTTGGCACCATATATTTT. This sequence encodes CSTLNSVGTIYF.

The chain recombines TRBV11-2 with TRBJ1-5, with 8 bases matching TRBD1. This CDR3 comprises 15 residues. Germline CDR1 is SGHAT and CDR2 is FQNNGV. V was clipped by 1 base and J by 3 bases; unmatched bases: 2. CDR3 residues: CASSLGTGNNQPQHF. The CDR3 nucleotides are TGTGCCAGCAGCTTAGGGACAGGGAACAATCAGCCCCAGCATTTT.

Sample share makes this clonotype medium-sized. In nucleotides, the CDR3 is TGTGCCAGCAGCGCCAGGGAATCGTACGAGCAGTACTTC. Translating it yields CASSARESYEQYF. The rearrangement joins TRBV27 to TRBJ2-7; D is possibly TRBD1 (5 bases). CDR1 and CDR2 (germline): MNHEY, SMNVEV (reference sequence). This CDR3 contains 13 residues. The germline V and J ends were trimmed by 6 bases and 4 bases, with 13 bases remaining between them.

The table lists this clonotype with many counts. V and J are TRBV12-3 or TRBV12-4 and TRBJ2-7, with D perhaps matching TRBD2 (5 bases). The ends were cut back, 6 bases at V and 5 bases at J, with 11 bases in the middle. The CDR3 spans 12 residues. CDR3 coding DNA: TGTGCCAGCAGCCGGGATGCGGACGAGCAGTACTTC. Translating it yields CASSRDADEQYF.

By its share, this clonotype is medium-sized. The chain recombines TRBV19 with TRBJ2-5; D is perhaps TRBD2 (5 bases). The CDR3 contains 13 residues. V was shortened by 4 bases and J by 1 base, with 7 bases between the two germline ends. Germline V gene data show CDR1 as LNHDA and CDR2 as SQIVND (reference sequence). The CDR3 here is CASSTAAQETQYF. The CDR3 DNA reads TGTGCCAGTAGTACAGCGGCCCAAGAGACCCAGTACTTC.

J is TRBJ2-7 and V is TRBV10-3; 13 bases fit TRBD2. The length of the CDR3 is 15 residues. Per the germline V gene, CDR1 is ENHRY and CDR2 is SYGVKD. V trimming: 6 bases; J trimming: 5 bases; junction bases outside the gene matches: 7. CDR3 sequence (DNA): TGTGCCATCAGCCCTTCGACTAGCGGGGGGAACGAGCAGTACTTC. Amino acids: CAISPSTSGGNEQYF.

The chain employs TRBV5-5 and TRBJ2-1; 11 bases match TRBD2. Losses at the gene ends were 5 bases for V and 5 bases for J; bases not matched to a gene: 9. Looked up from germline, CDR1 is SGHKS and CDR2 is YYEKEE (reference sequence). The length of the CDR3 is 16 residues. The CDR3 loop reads CASRSGTSGQNNEQFF. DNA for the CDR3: TGTGCCAGCAGAAGTGGGACTAGCGGACAAAACAATGAGCAGTTCTTC.

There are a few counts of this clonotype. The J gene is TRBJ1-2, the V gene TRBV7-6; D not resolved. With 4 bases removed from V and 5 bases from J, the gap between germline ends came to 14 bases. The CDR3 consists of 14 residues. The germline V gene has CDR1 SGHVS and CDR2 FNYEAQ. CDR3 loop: CASSSGPLLYGYTF. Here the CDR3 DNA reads TGTGCCAGCAGCTCGGGCCCCCTCCTATATGGCTACACCTTC. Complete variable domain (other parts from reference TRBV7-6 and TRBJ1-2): GAGVSQSPRYKVTKRGQDVALRCDPISGHVSLYWYRQALGQGPEFLTYFNYEAQQDKSGLPNDRFSAERPEGSISTLTIQRTEQRDSAMYRCASSSGPLLYGYTFGSGTRLTVV.

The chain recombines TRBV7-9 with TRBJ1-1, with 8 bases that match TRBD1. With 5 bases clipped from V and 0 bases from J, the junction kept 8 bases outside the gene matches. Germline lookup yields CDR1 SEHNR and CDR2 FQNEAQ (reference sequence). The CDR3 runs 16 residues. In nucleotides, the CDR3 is TGTGCCAGCAGCGTGAACAGGGGGAACATGAACACTGAAGCTTTCTTT. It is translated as CASSVNRGNMNTEAFF.

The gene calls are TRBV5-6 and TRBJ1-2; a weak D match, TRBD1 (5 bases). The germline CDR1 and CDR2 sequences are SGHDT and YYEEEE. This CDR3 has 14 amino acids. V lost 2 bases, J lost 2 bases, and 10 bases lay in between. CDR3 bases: TGTGCCAGCAGCTTCGCCGGGGCGAACTATGGCTACACCTTC. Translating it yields CASSFAGANYGYTF.

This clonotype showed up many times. As DNA, the CDR3 is TGTGCCAGCAGCTTGGAATCCGCCGTCGATGGCTACACCTTC. Amino acids: CASSLESAVDGYTF. This chain connects TRBV5-4 to TRBJ1-2; D is ambiguous. This CDR3 has 14 amino acids. V shed 0 bases and J shed 6 bases, with 12 bases lying between them. CDR1 is SGHNT, CDR2 YYREEE, per germline (reference sequence).